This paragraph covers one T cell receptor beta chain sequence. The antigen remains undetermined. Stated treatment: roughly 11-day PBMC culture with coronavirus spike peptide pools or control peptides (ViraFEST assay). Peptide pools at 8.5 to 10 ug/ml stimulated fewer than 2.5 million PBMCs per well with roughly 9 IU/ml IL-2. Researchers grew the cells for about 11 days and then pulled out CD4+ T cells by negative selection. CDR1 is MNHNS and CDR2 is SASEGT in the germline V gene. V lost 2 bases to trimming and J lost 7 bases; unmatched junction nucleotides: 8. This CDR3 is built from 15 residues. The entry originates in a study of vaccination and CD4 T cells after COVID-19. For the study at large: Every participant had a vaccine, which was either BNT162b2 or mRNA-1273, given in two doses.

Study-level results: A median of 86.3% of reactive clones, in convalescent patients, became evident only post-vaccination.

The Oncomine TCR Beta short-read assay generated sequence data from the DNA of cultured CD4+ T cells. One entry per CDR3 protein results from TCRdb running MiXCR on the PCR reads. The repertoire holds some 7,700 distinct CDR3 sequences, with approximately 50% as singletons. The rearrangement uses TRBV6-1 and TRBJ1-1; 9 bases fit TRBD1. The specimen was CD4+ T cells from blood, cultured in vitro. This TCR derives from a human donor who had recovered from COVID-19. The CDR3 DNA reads TGTGCCAGCAGTGAAACAGGGGGCGCGGGTATTGAAGCTTTCTTT. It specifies CASSETGGAGIEAFF.